The rows below give T cell receptor beta chains drawn from one sample of a study of cytomegalovirus exposure and HLA in healthy donors. Generated by immunoSEQ multiplex PCR, the TCRdb table keeps only in-frame clones and is missing some. Its clone listing holds about 200,000 clones. What was sequenced was PBMCs. Receptor source: a young man in good health and CMV-seronegative. CDR3s include the opening cysteine and the closing phenylalanine or tryptophan. D genes are given only for firm matches.

D: TRBD2
J: TRBJ2-3
V: TRBV30
length: 17
CDR3: CAWSQTPSGLSTDTQYF
DNA: TGTGCCTGGAGTCAAACGCCTAGCGGCCTTAGCACAGATACGCAGTATTTT

D: NA
J: TRBJ2-1
V: TRBV10-2
length: 11
CDR3: CATSRGNEQFF
DNA: TGCGCCACCAGCCGGGGCAATGAGCAGTTCTTC

D: TRBD1
J: TRBJ2-1
V: TRBV5-4
length: 16
CDR3: CASSGPGQGARNEQFF
DNA: TGTGCCAGCAGCGGGCCGGGACAGGGGGCACGAAATGAGCAGTTCTTC

D: NA
J: TRBJ1-2
V: TRBV7-2
length: 16
CDR3: CASSSPDSSSNYGYTF
DNA: TGTGCCAGCAGCTCGCCGGACAGTTCATCTAACTATGGCTACACCTTC

D: NA
J: TRBJ2-7
V: TRBV19
length: 15
CDR3: CASSMAQGFSYEQYF
DNA: TGTGCCAGTAGTATGGCGCAGGGTTTTTCCTACGAGCAGTACTTC

D: NA
J: TRBJ1-1
V: TRBV7-9
length: 15
CDR3: CASSAGGSLNTEAFF
DNA: TGTGCCAGCAGCGCTGGGGGCAGCCTGAACACTGAAGCTTTCTTT

D: TRBD1
J: TRBJ1-1
V: TRBV18
length: 15
CDR3: CASSPQGQGDTEAFF
DNA: TGTGCCAGCTCACCACAGGGACAGGGGGACACTGAAGCTTTCTTT

D: TRBD2
J: TRBJ2-7
V: TRBV30
length: 13
CDR3: CAWTRGLADEQYF
DNA: TGTGCCTGGACCAGGGGACTAGCGGACGAGCAGTACTTC

D: NA
J: TRBJ2-2
V: TRBV10-3
length: 17
CDR3: CAISGAPQDSNTGELFF
DNA: TGTGCCATCAGTGGGGCCCCCCAGGACTCGAACACCGGGGAGCTGTTTTTT

D: NA
J: TRBJ2-1
V: TRBV9
length: 13
CDR3: CASDQGSSNEQFF
DNA: TGTGCCAGTGACCAGGGTTCCTCCAATGAGCAGTTCTTC

D: NA
J: TRBJ2-7
V: TRBV4-1
length: 16
CDR3: CASSQDLVLGFYEQYF
DNA: TGCGCCAGCAGCCAAGATTTGGTCCTAGGATTCTACGAGCAGTACTTC

D: NA
J: TRBJ1-4
V: TRBV18
length: 15
CDR3: CASSPEQGGGEKLFF
DNA: TGTGCCAGCTCACCCGAACAGGGTGGCGGTGAAAAACTGTTTTTT

D: NA
J: TRBJ1-5
V: TRBV6-1
length: 18
CDR3: CASSEAGLSNPRYKPQHF
DNA: TGTGCCAGCAGTGAAGCGGGACTTTCTAACCCGAGGTATAAGCCCCAGCATTTT

D: NA
J: TRBJ1-4
V: TRBV7-9
length: 15
CDR3: CASSLAGAGGEKLFF
DNA: TGTGCCAGCAGCTTAGCGGGGGCAGGCGGTGAAAAACTGTTTTTT

D: TRBD1
J: TRBJ2-5
V: TRBV5-1
length: 14
CDR3: CASSYRDRGETQYF
DNA: TGCGCCAGCAGCTACCGGGACAGGGGTGAGACCCAGTACTTC

D: NA
J: TRBJ2-3
V: TRBV7-9
length: 13
CDR3: CASSLVGTDTQYF
DNA: TGTGCCAGCAGCTTAGTCGGGACAGATACGCAGTATTTT

D: TRBD2
J: TRBJ2-1
V: TRBV7-6
length: 17
CDR3: CASSPRPGGGKVNEQFF
DNA: TGTGCCAGCAGCCCCCGTCCCGGGGGGGGGAAGGTCAATGAGCAGTTCTTC

D: TRBD1
J: TRBJ1-4
V: TRBV15
length: 16
CDR3: CATSARGTASNEKLFF
DNA: TGTGCCACCAGCGCTCGGGGGACAGCCTCTAATGAAAAACTGTTTTTT

D: NA
J: TRBJ1-5
V: TRBV18
length: 13
CDR3: CASSPDNNQPQHF
DNA: TGTGCCAGCTCACCCGACAACAATCAGCCCCAGCATTTT

D: TRBD2
J: TRBJ2-3
V: TRBV14
length: 18
CDR3: CARIVRASGDPSTDTQYF
DNA: TGTGCCAGGATAGTCCGGGCTAGCGGAGACCCTAGCACAGATACGCAGTATTTT

D: NA
J: TRBJ1-2
V: TRBV5-1
length: 12
CDR3: CASSYVRGEYTF
DNA: TGCGCCAGCAGCTACGTACGGGGGGAGTACACCTTC

D: TRBD2
J: TRBJ2-2
V: TRBV30
length: 15
CDR3: CAWGQLAGGAGELFF
DNA: TGTGCCTGGGGCCAACTAGCGGGAGGGGCCGGGGAGCTGTTTTTT

D: TRBD1
J: TRBJ1-6
V: TRBV2
length: 15
CDR3: CASTGDRGLSSPLHF
DNA: TGTGCCAGCACTGGGGACAGGGGGTTAAGTTCACCCCTCCACTTT

D: NA
J: TRBJ1-2
V: TRBV4-1
length: 15
CDR3: CASSQESASIYGYTF
DNA: TGCGCCAGCAGCCAAGAGTCCGCGTCCATCTATGGCTACACCTTC

D: NA
J: TRBJ1-1
V: TRBV6-5
length: 15
CDR3: CASSYLNPPGTEAFF
DNA: TGTGCCAGCAGTTACTTGAATCCCCCGGGTACTGAAGCTTTCTTT

D: NA
J: TRBJ1-5
V: TRBV7-8
length: 18
CDR3: CASSLVSDSDYSNQPQHF
DNA: TGTGCCAGCAGCTTAGTTAGTGACAGTGATTATAGCAATCAGCCCCAGCATTTT

D: NA
J: TRBJ1-1
V: TRBV5-1
length: 15
CDR3: CASSPITGMNTEAFF
DNA: TGCGCCAGCAGCCCTATCACAGGGATGAACACTGAAGCTTTCTTT

D: NA
J: TRBJ2-6
V: TRBV7-3
length: 15
CDR3: CASRQQGPGANVLTF
DNA: TGTGCCAGCAGACAACAGGGTCCCGGGGCCAACGTCCTGACTTTC

D: TRBD1
J: TRBJ1-3
V: TRBV7-9
length: 17
CDR3: CASSLNRDRGRGNTIYF
DNA: TGTGCCAGCAGCTTGAACCGGGACAGGGGGCGAGGAAACACCATATATTTT

D: TRBD2
J: TRBJ2-3
V: TRBV5-4
length: 17
CDR3: CASSLAGSGGALDTQYF
DNA: TGTGCCAGCAGCTTGGCAGGTAGCGGGGGGGCTTTAGATACGCAGTATTTT

D: TRBD2
J: TRBJ2-3
V: TRBV28
length: 14
CDR3: CASRSAGSPDTQYF
DNA: TGTGCCAGCAGATCAGCGGGATCTCCAGATACGCAGTATTTT

D: NA
J: TRBJ2-7
V: TRBV27
length: 15
CDR3: CASRAGVRGSYEQYF
DNA: TGTGCCAGCAGGGCAGGGGTAAGAGGGTCCTACGAGCAGTACTTC

D: NA
J: TRBJ2-2
V: TRBV27
length: 16
CDR3: CASSRSPGQNTGELFF
DNA: TGTGCCAGCAGCAGGTCCCCGGGACAGAACACCGGGGAGCTGTTTTTT

D: TRBD1
J: TRBJ1-1
V: TRBV6-6
length: 15
CDR3: CASSPQGQMNTEAFF
DNA: TGTGCCAGCAGTCCCCAGGGACAGATGAACACTGAAGCTTTCTTT

D: NA
J: TRBJ2-1
V: TRBV19
length: 11
CDR3: CATGLVDEQFF
DNA: TGTGCCACCGGTCTCGTCGATGAGCAGTTCTTC

D: TRBD1
J: TRBJ1-5
V: TRBV18
length: 13
CDR3: CASSYRGGQPQHF
DNA: TGTGCCAGCTCCTACAGGGGGGGACAGCCCCAGCATTTT

D: NA
J: TRBJ2-1
V: TRBV5-6
length: 17
CDR3: CASSLFGSPSRRGEQFF
DNA: TGTGCCAGCAGCTTGTTTGGGTCGCCTTCCCGGCGAGGTGAGCAGTTCTTC

D: NA
J: TRBJ1-1
V: TRBV4-2
length: 13
CDR3: CASIGGKVTEAFF
DNA: TGTGCCAGTATCGGGGGGAAGGTCACTGAAGCTTTCTTT

D: NA
J: TRBJ1-1
V: TRBV7-2
length: 16
CDR3: CASSLRMAGTNGEAFF
DNA: TGTGCCAGCAGCTTAAGGATGGCGGGGACGAACGGTGAAGCTTTCTTT

D: NA
J: TRBJ1-2
V: TRBV25-1
length: 16
CDR3: CASSSDFITLRYGYTF
DNA: TGTGCCAGCAGTTCGGACTTCATCACTCTCCGCTATGGCTACACCTTC

D: NA
J: TRBJ1-2
V: TRBV28
length: 14
CDR3: CASSFGSSRGGYTF
DNA: TGTGCCAGCAGTTTTGGAAGCAGCAGGGGTGGCTACACCTTC

D: TRBD1
J: TRBJ2-7
V: TRBV7-6
length: 14
CDR3: CASLGGQGSYEQYF
DNA: TGTGCCAGCTTGGGCGGACAGGGCTCCTACGAGCAGTACTTC

D: TRBD1
J: TRBJ1-1
V: TRBV6-5
length: 12
CDR3: CASSYSTGEAFF
DNA: TGTGCCAGCAGTTACTCGACAGGGGAAGCTTTCTTT

D: NA
J: TRBJ1-1
V: TRBV5-4
length: 17
CDR3: CASSKYGTTYMNTEAFF
DNA: TGTGCCAGCAGCAAGTACGGGACAACCTACATGAACACTGAAGCTTTCTTT

D: TRBD1
J: TRBJ2-2
V: TRBV28
length: 16
CDR3: CASSLWTGTATGELFF
DNA: TGTGCCAGCAGTTTATGGACTGGGACAGCCACCGGGGAGCTGTTTTTT

D: NA
J: TRBJ2-3
V: TRBV29-1
length: 13
CDR3: CSAVPGKTDTQYF
DNA: TGCAGCGCCGTCCCGGGGAAGACAGATACGCAGTATTTT

D: NA
J: TRBJ1-5
V: TRBV19
length: 17
CDR3: CASSPGLYRERNQPQHF
DNA: TGTGCCAGTAGCCCGGGACTTTATAGGGAACGCAATCAGCCCCAGCATTTT

D: NA
J: TRBJ2-7
V: TRBV6-6
length: 14
CDR3: CASSRGESPYEQYF
DNA: TGTGCCAGCAGCCGCGGGGAGAGCCCCTACGAGCAGTACTTC

D: NA
J: TRBJ2-1
V: TRBV5-1
length: 14
CDR3: CASSPYEGYNEQFF
DNA: TGCGCCAGCAGCCCCTATGAGGGCTACAATGAGCAGTTCTTC

D: TRBD1
J: TRBJ2-7
V: TRBV29-1
length: 15
CDR3: CSVEDPRQGDYEQYF
DNA: TGCAGCGTTGAAGACCCAAGACAGGGCGACTACGAGCAGTACTTC

D: TRBD1
J: TRBJ2-7
V: TRBV5-1
length: 14
CDR3: CASSGGTGPYEQYF
DNA: TGCGCCAGCAGCGGCGGGACAGGGCCCTACGAGCAGTACTTC

D: NA
J: TRBJ2-4
V: TRBV28
length: 16
CDR3: CASSTQGYTAKNIQYF
DNA: TGTGCCAGCAGCACCCAGGGGTATACAGCCAAAAACATTCAGTACTTC

D: NA
J: TRBJ1-1
V: TRBV11-3
length: 14
CDR3: CASSLTGMNTEAFF
DNA: TGTGCCAGCAGCTTAACAGGTATGAACACTGAAGCTTTCTTT